This T cell receptor beta chain emerged from a study of cytomegalovirus exposure and HLA in healthy donors. Whole-study results and caveats: CMV serostatus was the sole immune exposure information available.

Regarding this clone: Its antigen remains unknown.

There are 15 residues in the CDR3. Between the trimmed V and J ends, which lost 4 bases and 2 bases, there was a span of 15 bases. Germline loops: CDR1 SGHRS, CDR2 YFSETQ. PCR was performed using 60 Vbeta and 13 Jbeta primers. The method was immunoSEQ multiplex PCR; TCRdb's version includes in-frame clones alone and lacks a portion of them. The table lists 70,000 to 95,000 clones, 80% of them singletons. The sample was PBMCs. This receptor was taken from a young man in good health and CMV-seronegative. V and J are TRBV5-1 and TRBJ2-5; possible D gene TRBD1, 6 bases. CDR3 loop: CASSPRAGTQETQYF. In DNA, the CDR3 is TGCGCCAGCAGCCCCCGGGCAGGGACACAAGAGACCCAGTACTTC.